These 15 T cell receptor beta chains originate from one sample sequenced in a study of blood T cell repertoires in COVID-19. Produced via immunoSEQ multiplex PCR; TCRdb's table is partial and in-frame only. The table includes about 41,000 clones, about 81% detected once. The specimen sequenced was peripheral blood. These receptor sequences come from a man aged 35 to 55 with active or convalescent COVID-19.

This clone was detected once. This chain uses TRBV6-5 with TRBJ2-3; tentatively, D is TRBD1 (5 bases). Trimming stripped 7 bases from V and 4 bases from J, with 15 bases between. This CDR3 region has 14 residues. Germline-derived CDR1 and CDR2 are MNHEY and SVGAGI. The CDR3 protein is CASTEWGDPDTQYF. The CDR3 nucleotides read TGTGCCAGCACCGAGTGGGGCGACCCAGATACGCAGTATTTT.

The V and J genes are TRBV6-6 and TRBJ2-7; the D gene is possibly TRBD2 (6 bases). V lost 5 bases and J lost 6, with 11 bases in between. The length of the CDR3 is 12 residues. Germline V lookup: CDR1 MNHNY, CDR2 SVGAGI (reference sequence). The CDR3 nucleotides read TGTGCCAGCAGTAGACTGGAGGGCGAGCAGTACTTC. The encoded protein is CASSRLEGEQYF.

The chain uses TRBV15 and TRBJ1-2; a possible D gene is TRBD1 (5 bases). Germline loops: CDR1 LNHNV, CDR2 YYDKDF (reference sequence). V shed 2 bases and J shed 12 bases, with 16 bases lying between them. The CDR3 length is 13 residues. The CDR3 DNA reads TGTGCCACCAGCAGAACGACAGCACCTCCACACACCTTC. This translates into CATSRTTAPPHTF.

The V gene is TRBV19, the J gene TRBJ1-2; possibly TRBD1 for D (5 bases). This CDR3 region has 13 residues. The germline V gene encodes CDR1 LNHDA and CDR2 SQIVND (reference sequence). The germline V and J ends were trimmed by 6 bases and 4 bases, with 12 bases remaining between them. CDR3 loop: CASRPTESYGYTF. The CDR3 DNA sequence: TGTGCCAGTAGGCCGACAGAAAGCTATGGCTACACCTTC.

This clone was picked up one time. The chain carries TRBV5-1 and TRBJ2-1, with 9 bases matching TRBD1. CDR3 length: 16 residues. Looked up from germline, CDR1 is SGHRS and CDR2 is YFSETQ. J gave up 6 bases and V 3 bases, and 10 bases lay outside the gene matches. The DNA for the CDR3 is TGCGCCAGCAGCTCCGGGACAGGGCCGGGTTTCAATGAGCAGTTCTTC. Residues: CASSSGTGPGFNEQFF.

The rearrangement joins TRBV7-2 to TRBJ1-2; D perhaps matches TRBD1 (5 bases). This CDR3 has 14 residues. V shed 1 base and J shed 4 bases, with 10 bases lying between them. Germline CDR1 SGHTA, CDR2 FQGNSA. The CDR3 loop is CASSLGQGLYGYTF. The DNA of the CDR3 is TGTGCCAGCAGCTTAGGCCAGGGCCTCTATGGCTACACCTTC.

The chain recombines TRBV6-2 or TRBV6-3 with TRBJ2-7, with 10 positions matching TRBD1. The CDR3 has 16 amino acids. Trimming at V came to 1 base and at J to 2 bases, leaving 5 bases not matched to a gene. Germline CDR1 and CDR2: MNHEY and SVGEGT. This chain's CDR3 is CASSYFPGQGTYEQYF. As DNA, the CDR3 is TGTGCCAGCAGTTACTTTCCGGGACAGGGGACCTACGAGCAGTACTTC.

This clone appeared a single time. This chain's CDR3 is CATSRVIGGTNEKLFF. The CDR3, as DNA: TGTGCCACCAGCAGAGTCATAGGAGGAACTAATGAAAAACTGTTTTTT. The chain carries TRBV15 and TRBJ1-4; unclear D gene. Trimming took 1 base from V and 1 from J, leaving 10 bases between them. The CDR3 is 16 amino acids. Per germline, CDR1 LNHNV and CDR2 YYDKDF (reference sequence). Together with reference TRBV15 and TRBJ1-4, the CDR3 gives the full variable domain: DAMVIQNPRYQVTQFGKPVTLSCSQTLNHNVMYWYQQKSSQAPKLLFHYYDKDFNNEADTPDNFQSRRPNTSFCFLDIRSPGLGDTAMYLCATSRVIGGTNEKLFFGSGTQLSVL.

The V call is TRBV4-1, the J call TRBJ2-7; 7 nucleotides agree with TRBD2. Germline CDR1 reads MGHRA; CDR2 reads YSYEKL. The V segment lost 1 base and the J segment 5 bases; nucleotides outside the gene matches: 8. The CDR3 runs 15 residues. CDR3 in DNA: TGCGCCAGCAGCCAAGGGGGGAGGGAGGCGGACGAGCAGTACTTC. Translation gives CASSQGGREADEQYF.

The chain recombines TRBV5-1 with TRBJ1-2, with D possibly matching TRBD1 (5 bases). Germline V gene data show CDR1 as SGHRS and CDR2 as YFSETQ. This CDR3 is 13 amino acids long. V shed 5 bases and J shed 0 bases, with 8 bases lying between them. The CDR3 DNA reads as TGCGCCAGCAGGGACAAAGCTAACTATGGCTACACCTTC. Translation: CASRDKANYGYTF.

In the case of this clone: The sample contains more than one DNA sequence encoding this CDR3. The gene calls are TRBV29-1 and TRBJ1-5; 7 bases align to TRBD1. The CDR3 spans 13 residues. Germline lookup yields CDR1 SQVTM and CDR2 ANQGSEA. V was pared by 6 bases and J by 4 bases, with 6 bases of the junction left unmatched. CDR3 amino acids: CSVGQAGNQPQHF. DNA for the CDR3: TGCAGCGTCGGACAGGCGGGAAATCAGCCCCAGCATTTT.

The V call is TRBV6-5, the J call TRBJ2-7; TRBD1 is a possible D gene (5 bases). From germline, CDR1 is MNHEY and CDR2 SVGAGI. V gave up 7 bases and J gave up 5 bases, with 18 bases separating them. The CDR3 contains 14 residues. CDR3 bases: TGTGCCAGCACCCTCCAGGGCAGGGCCAACGAGCAGTACTTC. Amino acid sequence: CASTLQGRANEQYF.

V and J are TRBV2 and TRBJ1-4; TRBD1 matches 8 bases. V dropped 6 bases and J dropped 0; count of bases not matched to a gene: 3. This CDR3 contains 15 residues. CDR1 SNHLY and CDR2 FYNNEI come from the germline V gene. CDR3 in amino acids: CASSPTGATNEKLFF. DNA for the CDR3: TGTGCCAGCAGCCCGACAGGGGCAACTAATGAAAAACTGTTTTTT.

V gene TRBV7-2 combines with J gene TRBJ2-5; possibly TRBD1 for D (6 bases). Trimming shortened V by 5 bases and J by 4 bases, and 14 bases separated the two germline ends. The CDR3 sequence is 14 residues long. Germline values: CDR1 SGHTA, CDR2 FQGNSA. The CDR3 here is CASSPWQGGETQYF. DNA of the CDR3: TGTGCCAGCAGCCCCTGGCAAGGGGGAGAGACCCAGTACTTC.

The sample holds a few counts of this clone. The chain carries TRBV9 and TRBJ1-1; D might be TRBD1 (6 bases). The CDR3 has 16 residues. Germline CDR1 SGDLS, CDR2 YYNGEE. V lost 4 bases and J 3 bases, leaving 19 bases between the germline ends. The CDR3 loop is CASSPTFGGLYTEAFF. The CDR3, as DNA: TGTGCCAGCAGCCCAACATTTGGGGGCTTATACACTGAAGCTTTCTTT.